This T cell receptor (beta chain) was sequenced during a study of blood T cell repertoires in COVID-19 (TCRdb year 2020). For context, the study as a whole: Samples from collaborators originated in the United States, Italy and Spain and spanned both the acute and convalescent phases of COVID-19. The material from the prospective study consisted of cDNA or gDNA derived from T cells, B-cell-depleted T cells, or PBMCs. Subjects who had been exposed to COVID-19, were actively infected with it, or had recovered from it provided the deeply sampled blood TCRbeta repertoires that made up the dataset. The repertoires were made available in a free public database intended to serve as a resource for research on the immune response to SARS-CoV-2. The samples were drawn from two sources: the first 160 participants of the ongoing ImmuneRACE study, and 1,254 subjects contributed by 6 global collaborators. Nearly every sample came with metadata listing a de-identified subject ID, COVID-19 status, age in years and sex. HLA class I and class II types, where available, came from metadata supplied by the sample provider rather than from assay-based typing.

TCRbeta CDR3 regions were amplified from genomic DNA using the immunoSEQ Assay, a bias-controlled multiplex PCR. As for the original processing: The number of nucleated cells in each sample was estimated from the amplification of reference gene primers within the assay. To quantify the absolute abundance of each unique TCRbeta CDR3 rearrangement, sequence reads were collapsed and filtered. For each sample, productive Simpson clonality was calculated as the square root of Simpson's diversity index over productive rearrangements. TCRdb carries this immuneACCESS record with in-frame sequences only. Its versions omit some clonotypes, under half of them owing to an unresolved V gene in the studies checked, with the rest unexplained. The DNA was the basis for D and trimming; V, J and clone size are from that table. This sample comprises roughly 270,000 clones, approximately 88% of them detected only once. The leading ten clones occupy about 9.8% of the sample.

Regarding this clone: Its binding antigen is unknown. Base qualities are not provided; no much larger clone lies one nucleotide away.

Broader findings and caveats from the paper: The amount of clinical and demographic metadata varied by source and participant and was provided uncurated.

Each collaborating institution followed its own protocols to collect whole blood in K2EDTA tubes. For TCRbeta analysis, collaborator samples were shipped as frozen whole blood, as isolated PBMCs, or as DNA extracted from either sample type. The cysteine opens and the phenylalanine closes a CDR3 of 16 amino acids. Only the CDR3 region is kept as DNA, spanning 48 bases read in frame from base 1. CDR1 SGHTA and CDR2 FQGNSA are derived from the germline V gene. Unmatched junction bases come to 12, with V trimmed by 5 bases and J by 10 bases. The rearrangement joined TRBV7-2 to TRBJ1-6; 9 junctional bases match TRBD1. This sequence originates from a man aged 18 to 35 with active or convalescent COVID-19. The sample taken for sequencing was peripheral blood. The DNA reads as follows: TGTGCCAGCAGCCCGGATGGGACAGGGCGGTTATCACCCCTCCACTTT. This encodes CASSPDGTGRLSPLHF.